Sequencing of this TCR beta chain was carried out in a study of tumor and adjacent non-tumor tissue in lung cancer. The overall study: There were around 11 adenocarcinoma, 2 squamous cell carcinoma and 1 small cell lung cancer cases. The patients, about nine men and roughly 5 women, were roughly 30 to 80 with stage I to III disease.

Concerning this clonotype: What it binds is unknown. Its ends do not fully match the called genes, so a read error is possible.

RNA was extracted from bulk tissue without any cell sorting. Newly diagnosed lung cancer patients had thoracic surgery in China, August–November 2014, without prior chemotherapy. CDR1 and CDR2 from the germline V gene are SGHAT and FQNNGV. This CDR3 comprises 16 residues. The library came from three nested PCR rounds adapted from ARM-PCR protocols. One entry per CDR3 protein results from TCRdb running MiXCR on the multiplex PCR reads. The sample includes around 86,000 distinct CDR3 sequences, 72% of them seen just once. Study observations and caveats: Compared with tumor, normal lung showed significantly lower TCR diversity.

The chain uses TRBV11-2 and TRBJ2-1; D is perhaps TRBD1 or TRBD2 (5 bases each). Input material: lung tumor tissue. The clonotype was recovered from a middle-aged woman with non-small cell lung cancer. The CDR3 loop is CASGLGSLSGRNEQFF. The CDR3 DNA is TGTGCCAGCGGCTTAGGGTCACTATCGGGGCGCAATGAGCAGTTCTTC.